These 32 T cell receptor beta chains share one sample of origin, sequenced in a study of blood T cell repertoires in COVID-19. Measured with immunoSEQ multiplex PCR; TCRdb has only the in-frame clones, and not every one. Of about 210,000 clones in the sample, about nine tenths were seen once. The specimen was peripheral blood. Source of these receptors: a man aged 40-49 years with acute or convalescent COVID-19.

V is TRBV6-6 and J is TRBJ2-2; 8 nucleotides align to TRBD1. This CDR3 has 16 residues. With V trimmed by 7 bases and J by 1 base, 8 bases remained unmatched. The germline V gene has CDR1 MNHNY and CDR2 SVGAGI (reference sequence). The CDR3 reads CASTTIQGENTGELFF. In DNA form, the CDR3 reads TGTGCCAGCACCACCATACAGGGGGAGAACACCGGGGAGCTGTTTTTT.

The rearrangement joins TRBV3-1 (or the pseudogene TRBV3-2) to TRBJ2-5, with D possibly matching TRBD1 (6 bases). CDR1 and CDR2 from the germline V gene are LGHDT and YNNKEL (reference sequence). The V end lost 9 bases, the J end lost 1 base, and 9 bases lay between the germline ends. The CDR3 is made up of 12 amino acids. CDR3 sequence reads: CASGGPQETQYF. CDR3 bases: TGTGCCAGTGGGGGCCCCCAAGAGACCCAGTACTTC.

The count of this clone is one. J is TRBJ2-2 and V is TRBV7-2, with a weak D call TRBD2 (7 bases). CDR1 is SGHTA, CDR2 FQGNSA, per germline. Trimming removed 1 base at V and 4 bases at J, with 16 bases between. CDR3 length: 17 residues. Written as DNA, the CDR3 is TGTGCCAGCAGCTTAGGTTCCCCGCGGGGGCGCACCGGGGAGCTGTTTTTT. It specifies CASSLGSPRGRTGELFF.

The chain links TRBV5-1 to TRBJ1-1; 7 bases map to TRBD1. This CDR3 has 14 residues. Germline CDR1 SGHRS, CDR2 YFSETQ. The V segment lost 6 bases and the J segment 1 base; nucleotides outside the gene matches: 6. The CDR3, as DNA: TGCGCCAGCACAGCCGGGACAGCGAACACTGAAGCTTTCTTT. It yields the protein CASTAGTANTEAFF.

This chain joins TRBV28 and TRBJ2-7; D is perhaps TRBD1 (6 bases). This CDR3 region has 17 residues. The V gene's germline CDR1 is MDHEN and CDR2 SYDVKM. Trimming removed 3 bases from V and 0 bases from J, with 18 bases in between. The CDR3 DNA follows: TGTGCCAGCAGTTTTCAATGGGGGCCCCAAATCTCCTACGAGCAGTACTTC. Amino acid sequence: CASSFQWGPQISYEQYF.

The chain links TRBV2 to TRBJ1-2, with 7 bases that match TRBD1. Germline CDR1 reads SNHLY; CDR2 reads FYNNEI. V dropped 11 bases and J dropped 7; count of bases not matched to a gene: 10. The CDR3 consists of 12 residues. CDR3: CAGGGDRRGYTF. CDR3 sequence (DNA): TGTGCCGGAGGGGGCGACCGCCGTGGCTACACCTTC.

This clone was found once. The chain couples TRBV6-4 to TRBJ1-2; 9 nucleotides match TRBD1. CDR3 length: 14 amino acids. V lost 6 bases to trimming and J lost 3 bases; unmatched junction nucleotides: 5. Germline V gives CDR1 MRHNA, CDR2 SNTAGT. The CDR3 sequence is CASSRTGADYGYTF. The CDR3 DNA reads as TGTGCCAGCAGCCGGACAGGGGCGGACTATGGCTACACCTTC.

The chain has TRBV4-2 and TRBJ2-7, with D possibly being TRBD2 (5 bases). The germline CDR1 and CDR2 sequences are LGHNA and YNFKEQ. CDR3 length: 12 residues. V shed 4 bases and J shed 3 bases, with 7 bases lying between them. CDR3 in DNA: TGTGCCAGCAGCCCCGGAGGCTACGAGCAGTACTTC. Translated, it gives CASSPGGYEQYF.

This clone came up once. The V call is TRBV5-1, the J call TRBJ2-7; D might be TRBD1 (5 bases). Germline CDR1 is SGHRS and CDR2 is YFSETQ. This CDR3 has 15 residues. V was cut by 4 bases and J by 0 bases, with 14 bases left in between. The CDR3 nucleotides read TGCGCCAGCAGCCCCATAAAGACAGTCTCCTACGAGCAGTACTTC. Its translation is CASSPIKTVSYEQYF.

The V and J genes are TRBV30 and TRBJ2-7, with a weak D call TRBD1 (6 bases). With 5 bases removed from V and 5 bases from J, the gap between germline ends came to 22 bases. CDR1 is GTSNPN, CDR2 SVGIG, per germline (reference sequence). This CDR3 comprises 15 residues. The CDR3: CAWHLPRQAGNEQYF. In DNA, the CDR3 is TGTGCCTGGCACCTTCCCCGACAGGCGGGCAACGAGCAGTACTTC.

The chain uses TRBV30 and TRBJ1-2; TRBD1 might be the D (6 bases). This CDR3 comprises 13 residues. Germline V gene data show CDR1 as GTSNPN and CDR2 as SVGIG (reference sequence). V was cut by 2 bases and J by 7 bases, with 14 bases left in between. This CDR3 is CAWSLRQGIGYTF. DNA of the CDR3: TGTGCCTGGAGTCTTCGCCAGGGGATTGGCTACACCTTC.

The CDR3 loop is CASSLNWGRESTEAFF. DNA for the CDR3: TGTGCCAGCAGCTTAAATTGGGGGAGGGAGAGCACTGAAGCTTTCTTT. The genes are TRBV11-2 and TRBJ1-1; a weak D match, TRBD1 (5 bases). From germline, CDR1 is SGHAT and CDR2 FQNNGV. The CDR3 covers 16 residues. V was shortened by 2 bases and J by 4 bases, with 17 bases between the two germline ends.

The CDR3: CASSNRPSRGQWRGYTF. The CDR3, as DNA: TGTGCCAGCAGCAATCGTCCTAGCAGGGGGCAGTGGAGGGGCTACACCTTC. The chain employs TRBV27 and TRBJ1-2; TRBD1 matches 8 bases. Germline V gene lookup returns CDR1 MNHEY and CDR2 SMNVEV (reference sequence). V shed 6 bases, J shed 8 bases, and the junction held 20 bases outside the gene matches. The CDR3 totals 17 residues.

This clone was seen a few times. The J gene is TRBJ1-2, the V gene TRBV19; 10 bases match TRBD1. V was clipped by 3 bases and J by 8 bases; unmatched bases: 15. The CDR3 is 17 residues long. Per germline, CDR1 LNHDA and CDR2 SQIVND (reference sequence). The CDR3 region is CASSIEGQTGGARGYTF. Here the CDR3 DNA reads TGTGCCAGTAGTATTGAGGGACAGACAGGGGGCGCGAGAGGCTACACCTTC.

This clone turned up a few times. J is TRBJ1-6 and V is TRBV5-1, with 7 bases that match TRBD1. The germline V gene has CDR1 SGHRS and CDR2 YFSETQ. The junction had 5 bases not matched to a gene; V was cut back by 2 bases and J by 3 bases. CDR3 length: 16 amino acids. The CDR3, as DNA: TGCGCCAGCAGCTTTCAAGGGGGCAGCTATAATTCACCCCTCCACTTT. Translating gives CASSFQGGSYNSPLHF.

The gene calls are TRBV6-5 and TRBJ2-7; D is undetermined. CDR1 and CDR2 from the germline V gene are MNHEY and SVGAGI. Trimming shortened V by 0 bases and J by 4 bases, and 7 bases separated the two germline ends. This CDR3 spans 13 amino acids. CDR3 sequence reads: CASSYSRPYEQYF. The DNA of the CDR3 is TGTGCCAGCAGTTACTCGAGGCCGTACGAGCAGTACTTC.

This clone has more than one count but fewer than ten. The gene calls are TRBV5-4 and TRBJ2-3; 11 bases line up with TRBD2. The CDR3 is made up of 16 amino acids. Germline CDR1 SGHNT, CDR2 YYREEE (reference sequence). J was trimmed by 4 bases and V by 0 bases; bases with no gene match: 4. CDR3 amino acids: CASSLATSGVADTQYF. The CDR3 coding sequence is TGTGCCAGCAGCTTGGCGACTAGCGGGGTTGCAGATACGCAGTATTTT.

The chain links TRBV11-3 to TRBJ2-7, with TRBD1 identical over 9 bases. The junction had 6 bases not matched to a gene; V was cut back by 5 bases and J by 4 bases. The CDR3 is made up of 14 amino acids. Germline V gene data show CDR1 as SGHNT and CDR2 as YENEEA. The CDR3: CASSARDRDYEQYF. In DNA, the CDR3 is TGTGCCAGCAGCGCTCGGGACAGGGATTACGAGCAGTACTTC.

The chain combines TRBV4-2 with TRBJ2-3, with D perhaps TRBD2 (6 bases). The germline V gene has CDR1 LGHNA and CDR2 YNFKEQ. The CDR3 runs to 19 residues. Between the trimmed V and J ends, which lost 0 bases and 4 bases, there was a span of 23 bases. DNA of the CDR3: TGTGCCAGCAGCCAAGACATTAGCGCGGGAAGAGGCAGCGCAGATACGCAGTATTTT. Its protein is CASSQDISAGRGSADTQYF.

V is TRBV29-1 and J is TRBJ1-1; a possible D gene is TRBD1 (6 bases). The CDR3 consists of 13 residues. The germline gives CDR1 SQVTM, CDR2 ANQGSEA. V lost 6 bases and J lost 0, with 11 bases in between. CDR3: CSVLDSMNTEAFF. CDR3 DNA sequence: TGCAGCGTGCTGGACAGCATGAACACTGAAGCTTTCTTT.

The rearrangement links TRBV18 to TRBJ2-5; 8 nucleotides line up with TRBD2. Trimming cost V 3 bases and J 2 bases; bases outside gene matches: 5. This CDR3 is built from 15 residues. The germline CDR1 and CDR2 sequences are KGHSH and LQKENI. CDR3 in amino acids: CASSPQLAEQETQYF. CDR3 in DNA: TGTGCCAGCTCACCCCAACTAGCGGAACAAGAGACCCAGTACTTC.

V is TRBV30 and J is TRBJ2-2, with D perhaps TRBD2 (6 bases). The CDR3 loop spans 15 amino acids. The V gene's germline CDR1 is GTSNPN and CDR2 SVGIG (reference sequence). V was clipped by 2 bases and J by 4 bases, with 14 bases between them. The CDR3: CAWSLGGLLTGELFF. The CDR3 DNA sequence: TGTGCCTGGAGTCTGGGGGGACTCCTCACCGGGGAGCTGTTTTTT. Supplemented by reference TRBV30 and TRBJ2-2, the full variable domain reads SQTIHQWPATLVQPVGSPLSLECTVEGTSNPNLYWYRQAAGRGLQLLFYSVGIGQISSEVPQNLSASRPQDRQFILSSKKLLLSDSGFYLCAWSLGGLLTGELFFGEGSRLTVL.

This clone was observed once. The gene calls are TRBV27 and TRBJ2-7; 10 bases line up with TRBD1. CDR1 MNHEY and CDR2 SMNVEV come from the germline V gene (reference sequence). With 3 bases clipped from V and 3 bases from J, the junction kept 2 bases outside the gene matches. CDR3 length: 14 residues. The CDR3 sequence is CASSLTGGVYEQYF. CDR3 in DNA: TGTGCCAGCAGTTTGACAGGGGGCGTCTACGAGCAGTACTTC.

V gene TRBV12-3 or TRBV12-4 combines with J gene TRBJ2-5, with a possible D match to TRBD2 (5 bases). This CDR3 comprises 13 residues. The germline V and J ends were trimmed by 3 bases and 2 bases, with 7 bases remaining between them. CDR3 sequence reads: CASSFGEQETQYF. The CDR3 DNA is TGTGCCAGCAGTTTTGGGGAGCAAGAGACCCAGTACTTC.

The chain joins TRBV3-1 (or the pseudogene TRBV3-2) to TRBJ2-1, with TRBD2 identical over 8 bases. CDR1 is LGHDT, CDR2 YNNKEL, per germline (reference sequence). This CDR3 is 17 amino acids long. The V gene end was trimmed by 0 bases and the J gene end by 4 bases; junction bases not matched to a gene: 8. DNA of the CDR3: TGTGCCAGCAGCCAAGATGTCGAGACTAGCGCTTACAATGAGCAGTTCTTC. This encodes CASSQDVETSAYNEQFF.

The table lists this clone with a count of one. V gene TRBV6-5 combines with J gene TRBJ1-1; a weak D match, TRBD1 (5 bases). This CDR3 is built from 14 residues. Germline CDR1 and CDR2: MNHEY and SVGAGI. The V end was cut by 8 bases, the J end by 4 bases, with 17 bases between. The CDR3 loop reads CASFPAGRSTEAFF. In nucleotides, the CDR3 is TGTGCCAGCTTCCCAGCGGGGCGCAGCACTGAAGCTTTCTTT.

The chain combines TRBV20-1 with TRBJ2-1, with D tentatively TRBD2 (5 bases). The CDR3 totals 15 residues. Germline V CDR1 and CDR2: DFQATT, SNEGSKA (reference sequence). The ends were cut back, 3 bases at V and 1 base at J, with 13 bases in the middle. CDR3 bases: TGCAGTGCTAGTAATGTGCGGGTTTCCTACAATGAGCAGTTCTTC. Protein product: CSASNVRVSYNEQFF.

V and J are TRBV2 and TRBJ2-7, with D possibly TRBD1 on 6 matching bases. Germline CDR1 is SNHLY and CDR2 is FYNNEI. V was pared by 7 bases and J by 2 bases, with 15 bases between. The CDR3 is 14 amino acids. The CDR3 DNA reads TGTGCCAGCACTCATCGGGACACAACCTACGAGCAGTACTTC. Protein product: CASTHRDTTYEQYF.

The V call is TRBV2, the J call TRBJ2-7; the match to TRBD1 covers 8 bases. V was pared by 1 base and J by 6 bases, with 5 bases of the junction left unmatched. This CDR3 comprises 14 residues. CDR1 SNHLY and CDR2 FYNNEI come from the germline V gene. In nucleotides, the CDR3 is TGTGCCAGCAGTGAAGGGACAGGGTATGGCGAGCAGTACTTC. This sequence encodes CASSEGTGYGEQYF.

The J gene is TRBJ2-1, the V gene TRBV7-2; TRBD2 matches 9 bases. From germline, CDR1 is SGHTA and CDR2 FQGNSA. Germline trimming cut 5 bases from V and 4 bases from J; bases unmatched to any gene: 12. This CDR3 is built from 17 residues. The CDR3 region has the DNA TGTGCCAGCAGCCCTAGCGGCCTAGCGGGAAGGTACAATGAGCAGTTCTTC. Protein sequence: CASSPSGLAGRYNEQFF.

The chain links TRBV3-1 (or the pseudogene TRBV3-2) to TRBJ2-7, with D perhaps TRBD2 (6 bases). From germline, CDR1 is LGHDT and CDR2 YNNKEL (reference sequence). CDR3 length: 15 amino acids. Trimming pared 3 bases from V and 3 bases from J, leaving 15 bases between. CDR3 nucleotides: TGTGCCAGCAGCCAGGGGACTCTCGATGGCTACGAGCAGTACTTC. This encodes CASSQGTLDGYEQYF.

This chain links TRBV5-5 with TRBJ1-4; a possible D gene is TRBD1 (5 bases). This CDR3 region has 12 residues. CDR1 is SGHKS, CDR2 YYEKEE, per germline (reference sequence). Trimming cost V 1 base and J 14 bases, with 12 bases left between them. The CDR3 coding sequence is TGTGCCAGCAGCTTGCTAGGGGCAGAGCTGTTTTTT. Translation gives CASSLLGAELFF.